This TCR beta chain was documented in a study of vaccination and CD4 T cells after COVID-19 (dated by TCRdb to between 2022 and 2023). In the study overall: Convalescent patients had a positive SARS-CoV-2 result on nasal swab PCR, and of these patients, about ten had mild disease and one had severe disease. In the convalescent cohort there were six males and four females, among whom were two Hispanic individuals, seven Caucasians, two Asians and one multiracial person. Participants got two doses of the Pfizer-BioNTech BNT162b2 vaccine (n=8) or two doses of the Moderna mRNA-1273 vaccine (n=2). Post-COVID blood samples were collected from convalescent patients a median of approximately 93 days after diagnosis, with a range of roughly 35 to 170 days. Post-vaccine blood samples were obtained a median of around 74 days after the second vaccine dose, with a range of 14 to 241 days. In around 9 COVID-19 convalescent patients and 4 infection-naive healthy vaccine recipients, researchers compared the spike-specific CD4+ TCR repertoire from before mRNA vaccination with the repertoire from after.

The convalescent patients' positive SARS-CoV-2 PCR tests fell between March and December 2020, which was before the Alpha, Beta and Delta variants emerged in the United States. Ficoll-Paque Plus gradient centrifugation was used to isolate PBMCs from whole blood, and the isolated PBMCs were then either used fresh or cryopreserved at -140C. V has 5 bases trimmed and J has 5 bases trimmed; junction bases matching no gene number 14. Including the terminal cysteine and phenylalanine, the CDR3 comprises 17 residues. Just the 51-base CDR3 DNA is kept, in frame starting at base 1. For CDR1 and CDR2, the germline V gene (reference sequence) lists LNHDA and SQIVND. Libraries came from PCR. TCRdb lists the instrument as Illumina iSeq 100. As for the original processing: Non-productive sequences were removed, and CDR3s not starting with C, not ending with F or W, or shorter than 7 amino acids were discarded. CDR3 homology was assessed with Levenshtein distances (stringdist) and unrooted phylogenetic trees (ape) in R version 3.6.1. TCRdb reanalyzed the raw reads on its own, using fastp at Q25 for trimming and MiXCR for clone calling, and kept in-frame beta chains. Here each entry gathers all rows of one CDR3 protein and keeps the most common genes and DNA. The V and J calls were determined by TCRdb, not by the authors. The sample data list approximately 17,000 distinct CDR3 sequences, and 55% to 65% of these were observed just once. Around 1.1% of the sample comes from the top ten.

Results and caveats for the whole study, not just this receptor: Of the vaccine-specific clones found in convalescent patients, nearly all (304 of 307) were mono-reactive for SARS-CoV-2 spike instead of being cross-reactive with common cold coronaviruses. Among the post-vaccine SARS-CoV-2-reactive clones in convalescent patients, a median about 86% showed up only after vaccination, which suggests vaccine-specific priming. The median number of SARS-CoV-2-reactive clonotypes rose from around 21 after infection to about 40 after vaccination, but the change was not significant. The number of convalescent patients in the study was relatively small, and the study did not examine early timepoints following natural infection.

This clonotype appeared a single time. It has no known antigen specificity. No base-level quality is on record; no much larger clone is a single base apart. One read offers little support. This chain joins TRBV19 to TRBJ2-1, with 8 bases in between that match TRBD2. The TCR comes from a human donor who had recovered from COVID-19. The source was CD4+ T cells from blood, collected after SARS-CoV-2 vaccination. The DNA is as follows: TGTGCCAGTAGTTATACTCATGCGGGACTAGGAAACAATGAGCAGTTCTTC. Its coded protein is CASSYTHAGLGNNEQFF. With the rest looked up from the reference TRBV19 and TRBJ2-1 genes rather than sequenced, the full variable domain is DGGITQSPKYLFRKEGQNVTLSCEQNLNHDAMYWYRQDPGQGLRLIYYSQIVNDFQKGDIAEGYSVSREKKESFPLTVTSAQKNPTAFYLCASSYTHAGLGNNEQFFGPGTRLTVL.